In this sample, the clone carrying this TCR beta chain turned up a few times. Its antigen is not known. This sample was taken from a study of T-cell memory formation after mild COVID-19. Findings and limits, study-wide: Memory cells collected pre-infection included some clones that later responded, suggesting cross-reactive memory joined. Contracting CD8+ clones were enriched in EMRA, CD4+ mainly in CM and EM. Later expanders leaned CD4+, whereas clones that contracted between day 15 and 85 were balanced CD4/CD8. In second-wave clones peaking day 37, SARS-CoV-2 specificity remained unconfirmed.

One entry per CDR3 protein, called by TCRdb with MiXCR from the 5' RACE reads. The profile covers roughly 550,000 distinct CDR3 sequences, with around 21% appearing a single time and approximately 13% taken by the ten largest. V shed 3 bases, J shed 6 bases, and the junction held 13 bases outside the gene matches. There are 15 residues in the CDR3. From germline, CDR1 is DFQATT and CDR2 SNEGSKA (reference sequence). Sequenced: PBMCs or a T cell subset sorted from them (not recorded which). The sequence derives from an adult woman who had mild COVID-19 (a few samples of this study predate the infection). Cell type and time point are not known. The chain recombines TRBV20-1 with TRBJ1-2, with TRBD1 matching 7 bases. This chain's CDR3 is CSARSGGGSPHGYTF. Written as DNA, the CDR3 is TGCAGTGCTAGGTCGGGAGGGGGCAGCCCCCATGGCTACACCTTC.